The entry that follows covers one TCR beta chain sequence. This entry belongs to a study of blood T cell repertoires in COVID-19. Assay: immunoSEQ multiplex PCR; the TCRdb copy retains only in-frame clones and omits some. Among roughly 40,000 clones listed, approximately 80% were seen once. This clonotype was obtained from a human donor in a cohort sampled during active COVID-19. The specimen was peripheral blood.

CDR3 residues: CASSEVGSGQFF. DNA for the CDR3: TGTGCCAGCAGTGAGGTCGGGTCCGGGCAGTTCTTC. The chain joins TRBV6-1 to TRBJ2-1; the D is unclear. The germline V gene encodes CDR1 MNHNS and CDR2 SASEGT. The V gene lost 3 bases and the J gene lost 12 bases, with 12 bases spanning the gap. This CDR3 has 12 amino acids.